The source of this T cell receptor beta chain is a study of cytomegalovirus exposure and HLA in healthy donors. The PCR employed 60 Vbeta primers together with 13 Jbeta primers. TCRdb's table, derived via immunoSEQ multiplex PCR, lists solely in-frame clones and lacks some. This table has about 130,000 clones, about two thirds appearing once. In germline, CDR1 is WSHSY, CDR2 SAAADI. Trimming removed 0 bases from V and 2 bases from J, with 14 bases in between. The CDR3 has 17 residues. General study results and limits: Researchers reportedly found TCR beta sequences accurately predicted most subjects' HLA-A and HLA-B alleles.

This clone was observed a few times. The antigen is not known. This TCR was sampled from a man aged 25-45 years in good health and CMV-seronegative. The sample comprised PBMCs. V usage is TRBV10-2 and J usage is TRBJ1-5; D might be TRBD1 (6 bases). The CDR3 sequence: CASSESRTGFRNQPQHF. CDR3 DNA: TGCGCCAGCAGTGAGTCCCGTACAGGGTTCCGCAATCAGCCCCAGCATTTT.